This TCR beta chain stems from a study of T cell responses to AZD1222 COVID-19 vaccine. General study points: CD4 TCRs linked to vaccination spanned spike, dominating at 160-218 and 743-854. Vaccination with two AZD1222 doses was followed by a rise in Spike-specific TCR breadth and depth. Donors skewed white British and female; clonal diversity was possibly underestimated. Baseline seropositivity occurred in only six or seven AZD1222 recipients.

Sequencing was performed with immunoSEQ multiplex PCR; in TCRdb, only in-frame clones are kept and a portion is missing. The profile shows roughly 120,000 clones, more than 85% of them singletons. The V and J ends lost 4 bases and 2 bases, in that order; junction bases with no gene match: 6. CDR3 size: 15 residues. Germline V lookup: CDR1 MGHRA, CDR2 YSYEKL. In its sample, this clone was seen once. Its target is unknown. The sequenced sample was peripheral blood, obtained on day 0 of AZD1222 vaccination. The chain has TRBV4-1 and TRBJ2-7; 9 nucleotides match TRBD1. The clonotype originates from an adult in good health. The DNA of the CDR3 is TGCGCCAGCAGCCGCGGACAGGGGAGGACCTACGAGCAGTACTTC. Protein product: CASSRGQGRTYEQYF.